This passage covers 3 T cell receptor beta chains from one sample sequenced in a study of T cells in Graves' hyperthyroidism and ophthalmopathy (dated by TCRdb to the late 2010s). The library was prepared using multiplex PCR. Sequencing was carried out with an Illumina HiSeq 2000. The TCR beta CDR3 regions were amplified from the RNA transcripts. For the first round of RT-PCR on the TCR CDR3, the HTBI primer set was used together with the Qiagen OneStep RT-PCR kit. The public reads were reprocessed in TCRdb via fastp at Q25 and MiXCR, keeping in-frame beta chains. Identical CDR3 proteins give one entry, which carries the most common genes and DNA. This sample holds around 420,000 distinct CDR3 sequences; 12% to 15% were observed only once. Roughly 4.8% of the sample is taken by the ten largest. Sequenced sample: blood. The origin of the receptors is a woman younger than 30 with Graves' hyperthyroidism.

This clonotype was seen repeatedly, ten times or more. The rearrangement links TRBV6-1 to TRBJ1-1; the D is unclear. V was shortened by 7 bases and J by 1 base, with 10 bases between the two germline ends. Germline CDR1 is MNHNS and CDR2 is SASEGT. This CDR3 is 13 amino acids long. The CDR3 loop reads CASILPPNTEAFF. CDR3 bases: TGTGCCAGCATACTCCCCCCGAACACTGAAGCTTTCTTT.

The rearrangement joins TRBV20-1 to TRBJ2-5; 14 nucleotides align to TRBD2. J was trimmed by 2 bases and V by 5 bases; bases with no gene match: 10. Germline assignment: CDR1 DFQATT and CDR2 SNEGSKA (reference sequence). The CDR3 is 17 amino acids. CDR3 DNA: TGCAGTGCTCGGGGACTAGCGGGAGAGGTGGGGCAAGAGACCCAGTACTTC. It yields the protein CSARGLAGEVGQETQYF.

The sample holds many counts of this clonotype. The rearrangement joins TRBV28 to TRBJ2-5; D may be TRBD1 (6 bases). The CDR3 is 12 residues long. Deletions cut 5 bases from V and 3 bases from J, with 7 bases between. From germline, CDR1 is MDHEN and CDR2 SYDVKM. As DNA, the CDR3 is TGTGCCAGCAGTCGGACAGAAGAGACCCAGTACTTC. Amino acid sequence: CASSRTEETQYF.